The T cell receptor beta chain under discussion was sequenced for a study of CD8+CD57+ T cells in acquired aplastic anemia. Study summary: Sorted CD4+ and CD8+ cells gave an average of roughly 3 ug of DNA.

Profiling that covered TCR beta VDJ and CDR3 relied on genomic DNA as its template. TCRdb reprocessed the reads with MiXCR, giving one entry per CDR3 protein. The data show about 190,000 distinct CDR3 sequences, roughly half seen once. Those patients picked for sequencing had displayed CD8+CD57+ cell expansion on flow cytometry. Every one of the patients had aplastic anemia (severe, acquired). Details on this clonotype: At one of its ends the junction is not consistent with the germline gene, which may arise from a read error.

What was sequenced was sorted CD4+, CD8+, or CD8+CD57+ T cells (not recorded which) from PBMCs. This receptor was identified in a human donor with aplastic anemia.

The CDR3 coding sequence is TGTGCCAGTAGTAGTGGACTTTCTTACGATCAGTACTTC. Amino acid sequence: CASSSGLSYDQYF. This chain links TRBV19 with TRBJ2-7; D perhaps matches TRBD2 (5 bases). Germline-derived CDR1 and CDR2 are LNHDA and SQIVND (reference sequence). The CDR3 extends over 13 amino acids.